This TCR beta chain stems from a study of control samples from healthy donors and cancer patients. From germline, CDR1 is KGHDR and CDR2 SFDVKD. The CDR3 loop spans 15 amino acids. Trimming cost V 3 bases and J 0 bases, with 11 bases left between them. Sequenced by immunoSEQ multiplex PCR; TCRdb stores in-frame clones only, minus some. Here the sample spans roughly 160,000 clones, roughly 94% being singletons. This sequence originates from a man between 60 and 75 years old with colorectal cancer. The chain is built from TRBV24-1 and TRBJ2-7, with D perhaps given as TRBD1 or TRBD2 (5 bases each). The specimen was PBMCs. In DNA, the CDR3 is TGTGCCACCAGTGATGCCGGGGCTAGCTCCTACGAGCAGTACTTC. This gives the protein CATSDAGASSYEQYF.